The 30 T cell receptor beta chains below all came from one sample that was sequenced in a study of CDR3 diversity in severe acne. From the PCR reads, TCRdb called clonotypes with MiXCR, one entry per CDR3 protein. The table includes fewer than 100,000 distinct CDR3 sequences, under 60% detected once. The sequenced material came from blood. The receptor source for this set is a male donor in good health, without acne.

Only one count was recorded for this clonotype. V gene TRBV6-4 combines with J gene TRBJ2-1, with TRBD2 matching over 7 bases. J was trimmed by 13 bases and V by 6 bases; bases with no gene match: 18. Germline V gene sequence: CDR1 MRHNA, CDR2 SNTAGT. The CDR3 has 15 amino acids. The CDR3 sequence: CASSYIAGSYNGQFF. For the CDR3, the DNA is TGTGCCAGCAGCTATATAGCGGGCTCCTACAATGGACAGTTCTTC.

The V gene is TRBV7-6, the J gene TRBJ2-7; 8 nucleotides match TRBD2. In germline, CDR1 is SGHVS, CDR2 FNYEAQ. This CDR3 comprises 12 residues. Unmatched junction bases numbered 9, after V lost 5 bases and J lost 12 bases. The DNA for the CDR3 is TGTGCCAGCAGCCCGGGGGGGACAAAGAGGTACTTC. This sequence encodes CASSPGGTKRYF.

The rearrangement uses TRBV9 and TRBJ2-7; no clear D gene. V lost 4 bases and J 0 bases, leaving 14 bases between the germline ends. CDR3 length: 15 amino acids. Germline loops: CDR1 SGDLS, CDR2 YYNGEE. The chain's CDR3 is CASSPRLGNSYEQYF. DNA of the CDR3: TGTGCCAGCAGCCCCCGACTGGGAAACTCCTACGAGCAGTACTTC. The variable domain in full, completed from reference TRBV9 and TRBJ2-7, reads DSGVTQTPKHLITATGQRVTLRCSPRSGDLSVYWYQQSLDQGLQFLIQYYNGEERAKGNILERFSAQQFPDLHSELNLSSLELGDSALYFCASSPRLGNSYEQYFGPGTRLTVT.

V gene TRBV5-1 combines with J gene TRBJ2-3, with 13 bases aligning to TRBD2. In germline, CDR1 is SGHRS, CDR2 YFSETQ. The CDR3 is made up of 14 amino acids. The V segment lost 3 bases and the J segment 8 bases; nucleotides outside the gene matches: 3. As DNA, the CDR3 is TGCGCCAGCAGCTGGACTAGCGGGAGAGGTACGCAGTATTTT. It specifies CASSWTSGRGTQYF.

This clonotype appeared a few times. V and J are TRBV25-1 and TRBJ2-5; the D gene is possibly TRBD2 (5 bases). The CDR3 contains 15 residues. Germline V gene lookup returns CDR1 MGHDK and CDR2 SYGVNS. The V and J ends lost 6 bases and 4 bases respectively, with 18 bases between them. CDR3 protein: CASSGVTGPRETQYF. The CDR3 bases are TGTGCCAGCAGCGGGGTTACGGGCCCCCGAGAGACCCAGTACTTC.

The V and J genes are TRBV5-5 and TRBJ2-7; TRBD1 might be the D (5 bases). The CDR3 loop spans 12 amino acids. CDR1 is SGHKS and CDR2 is YYEKEE in the germline V gene (reference sequence). Trimming stripped 4 bases from V and 6 bases from J, with 11 bases between. The CDR3 sequence: CASSGVGREQYF. CDR3 bases: TGTGCCAGCAGCGGCGTGGGGCGCGAGCAGTACTTC.

The chain joins TRBV10-3 to TRBJ1-3; no definite D call. Trimming removed 4 bases from V and 0 bases from J, with 10 bases in between. Germline CDR1 is ENHRY and CDR2 is SYGVKD. The CDR3 spans 15 residues. As DNA, the CDR3 is TGTGCCATCAGTGGTGTCGAGAACTCTGGAAACACCATATATTTT. Protein sequence: CAISGVENSGNTIYF.

This chain uses TRBV24-1 with TRBJ2-3; 11 nucleotides line up with TRBD2. Looked up from germline, CDR1 is KGHDR and CDR2 is SFDVKD. Losses at the gene ends were 11 bases for V and 3 bases for J; bases not matched to a gene: 6. The CDR3 runs to 14 residues. The CDR3 here is CAIQTSGRTDTQYF. The DNA of the CDR3 is TGTGCCATTCAAACTAGCGGGAGAACAGATACGCAGTATTTT.

This clonotype was counted a single time. The V and J genes are TRBV5-1 and TRBJ2-7, with 10 bases fitting TRBD1. With V trimmed by 5 bases and J by 7 bases, 9 bases remained unmatched. From germline, CDR1 is SGHRS and CDR2 YFSETQ. This CDR3 comprises 14 residues. The CDR3 sequence is CASSWGQGHREQYF. The CDR3 nucleotides are TGCGCCAGCAGTTGGGGACAGGGGCATCGAGAGCAGTACTTC.

This clonotype has ten or more counts. The chain carries TRBV24-1 and TRBJ1-2, with D hard to call. Trimming left V 4 bases short and J 7 bases short, with 9 bases between. CDR1 and CDR2 (germline): KGHDR, SFDVKD. The CDR3 is 12 residues long. The CDR3 coding sequence is TGTGCCACCAGTGACAACATCTTTGGCTACACCTTC. Translation gives CATSDNIFGYTF.

About this clonotype itself: A much larger clone lies one base from this, so it may be a read error. The J gene is TRBJ1-1, the V gene TRBV10-3; D may be TRBD1 (6 bases). CDR3 length: 14 amino acids. Trimming shortened V by 8 bases and J by 2 bases, and 15 bases separated the two germline ends. CDR1 is ENHRY, CDR2 SYGVKD, per germline. In DNA form, the CDR3 reads TGTGCCATCCGAGGGGGGGGCATAAACACTGAAGCTTTCTTT. It translates to CAIRGGGINTEAFF.

This clonotype was detected ten times or more. The chain carries TRBV5-1 and TRBJ2-3, with D unresolved. The germline gives CDR1 SGHRS, CDR2 YFSETQ. The CDR3 length is 12 residues. The V end was cut by 1 base, the J end by 3 bases, with 3 bases between. The CDR3 sequence: CASSLRTDTQYF. The CDR3 nucleotides are TGCGCCAGCAGCTTGCGAACAGATACGCAGTATTTT.

The V gene is TRBV29-1, the J gene TRBJ1-5, with D uncertain. CDR3 length equals 13 residues. Germline V gives CDR1 SQVTM, CDR2 ANQGSEA. Trimming pared 8 bases from V and 7 bases from J, leaving 18 bases between. CDR3: CSFFDAEAQPQHF. In DNA, the CDR3 is TGCAGCTTTTTTGATGCCGAGGCACAGCCCCAGCATTTT.

As concerns this clonotype: The junction departs from the called germline gene at one end, perhaps through a read error. J is TRBJ1-3 and V is TRBV20-1; D not certain. Germline V gene data show CDR1 as DFQATT and CDR2 as SNEGSKA (reference sequence). This CDR3 comprises 18 residues. The CDR3, as DNA: TGCAGTGTCAGACGAACCGTGTTTACCTCCGAGTCTGGAGACACCATATATTTT. Translating it yields CSVRRTVFTSESGDTIYF.

V usage is TRBV6-5 and J usage is TRBJ2-7, with a tentative D call TRBD2 (6 bases). The V and J ends lost 5 bases and 3 bases respectively, with 20 bases between them. The CDR3 totals 16 residues. CDR1 is MNHEY, CDR2 SVGAGI, per germline. The CDR3 sequence: CASSERPTGLYYEQYF. In nucleotides, the CDR3 is TGTGCCAGCAGTGAGCGCCCAACGGGACTCTACTACGAGCAGTACTTC.

This chain connects TRBV2 to TRBJ1-2; no clear D. Trimming took off 8 bases at V and 8 bases at J, with 9 bases between the two ends. Germline V lookup: CDR1 SNHLY, CDR2 FYNNEI. There are 10 residues in the CDR3. DNA of the CDR3: TGTGCCAGCGGGCGGGAGGGCTACACCTTC. Its translation is CASGREGYTF.

The chain carries TRBV15 and TRBJ1-1; a weak D match, TRBD1 (5 bases). The germline V gene has CDR1 LNHNV and CDR2 YYDKDF (reference sequence). Trimming pared 0 bases from V and 5 bases from J, leaving 22 bases between. This CDR3 has 18 amino acids. CDR3 loop: CATSRDLRRGAGKTEAFF. The CDR3 nucleotides read TGTGCCACCAGCAGAGATCTGAGGAGGGGCGCCGGTAAGACTGAAGCTTTCTTT. Full variable domain (missing parts from reference TRBV15 and TRBJ1-1): DAMVIQNPRYQVTQFGKPVTLSCSQTLNHNVMYWYQQKSSQAPKLLFHYYDKDFNNEADTPDNFQSRRPNTSFCFLDIRSPGLGDTAMYLCATSRDLRRGAGKTEAFFGQGTRLTVV.

This clonotype was found many times. This rearrangement joins TRBV11-2 to TRBJ1-4; D unclear. The CDR3 length is 16 residues. Looked up from germline, CDR1 is SGHAT and CDR2 is FQNNGV. Trimming took 4 bases from V and 5 from J, leaving 17 bases between them. CDR3 sequence reads: CASSSPGSGGNEKLFF. For the CDR3, the DNA is TGTGCCAGCAGCTCCCCTGGTTCAGGTGGGAATGAAAAACTGTTTTTT.

The rearrangement links TRBV6-5 to TRBJ2-7, with TRBD2 matching 11 bases. V shed 5 bases, J shed 3 bases, and the junction held 6 bases outside the gene matches. The CDR3 runs to 15 residues. Germline CDR1 and CDR2: MNHEY and SVGAGI. The CDR3 bases are TGTGCCAGCAGTGAGGGGACTAGCGGACTCTACGAGCAGTACTTC. It specifies CASSEGTSGLYEQYF.

This clonotype was picked up many times. The chain joins TRBV11-2 to TRBJ2-1; TRBD1 aligns across 8 bases. There are 15 residues in the CDR3. From germline, CDR1 is SGHAT and CDR2 FQNNGV. V dropped 4 bases and J dropped 2; count of bases not matched to a gene: 4. DNA of the CDR3: TGTGCCAGCAGCTCATCGACAGGGGCCTACAATGAGCAGTTCTTC. It encodes CASSSSTGAYNEQFF.

V gene TRBV6-1 combines with J gene TRBJ2-3, with D possibly being TRBD2 (7 bases). The germline CDR1 and CDR2 sequences are MNHNS and SASEGT. The CDR3 covers 13 residues. The V end lost 6 bases, the J end lost 15 bases, and 22 bases lay between the germline ends. CDR3 in amino acids: CASRERGGGRSYF. Here the CDR3 DNA reads TGTGCCAGCAGAGAAAGAGGGGGGGGCAGGTCTTATTTT.

The V and J genes are TRBV6-5 and TRBJ2-3, with 12 nucleotides matching TRBD2. The length of the CDR3 is 15 residues. The V gene's germline CDR1 is MNHEY and CDR2 SVGAGI. Losses at the gene ends were 6 bases for V and 4 bases for J; bases not matched to a gene: 5. CDR3: CASRTSGSGADTQYF. CDR3 coding DNA: TGTGCCAGCAGGACTAGCGGGAGTGGGGCAGATACGCAGTATTTT.

The V gene is TRBV5-1, the J gene TRBJ2-7; D is perhaps TRBD1 or TRBD2 (5 bases each). The V gene's germline CDR1 is SGHRS and CDR2 YFSETQ. Trimming stripped 0 bases from V and 5 bases from J, with 18 bases between. The CDR3 extends over 16 amino acids. Here the CDR3 DNA reads TGCGCCAGCAGCTTGGGGCAGGGAGCTGGGGCCAACGAGCAGTACTTC. Translating it yields CASSLGQGAGANEQYF.

The chain combines TRBV5-4 with TRBJ1-1; unclear D gene. This CDR3 has 14 residues. Looked up from germline, CDR1 is SGHNT and CDR2 is YYREEE (reference sequence). V was cut by 1 base and J by 6 bases, with 13 bases left in between. CDR3 DNA: TGTGCCAGCAGCTTGATTGGCCCGAGCGCTGAAGCTTTCTTT. The encoded protein is CASSLIGPSAEAFF. Complete variable domain (other parts from reference TRBV5-4 and TRBJ1-1): ETGVTQSPTHLIKTRGQQVTLRCSSQSGHNTVSWYQQALGQGPQFIFQYYREEENGRGNFPPRFSGLQFPNYSSELNVNALELDDSALYLCASSLIGPSAEAFFGQGTRLTVV.

The chain links TRBV24-1 to TRBJ1-2; no reliable D call. V lost 4 bases and J lost 1, with 12 bases in between. The CDR3 has 15 residues. Germline CDR1 KGHDR, CDR2 SFDVKD. This CDR3 is CATSEAGRYNYGYTF. CDR3 bases: TGTGCCACCAGTGAGGCAGGCAGGTATAACTATGGCTACACCTTC.

The table lists this clonotype with many counts. This chain uses TRBV20-1 with TRBJ1-2; weak D call: TRBD1 (6 bases). Germline CDR1 is DFQATT and CDR2 is SNEGSKA (reference sequence). This CDR3 has 12 residues. Trimming took off 3 bases at V and 2 bases at J, with 7 bases between the two ends. The CDR3 here is CSASQGNYGYTF. CDR3 nucleotides: TGCAGTGCTAGTCAGGGGAACTATGGCTACACCTTC.

Details on this clonotype: The limits of the CDR3 on the DNA are not certain, so only TCRdb's listed CDR3 is given. V gene TRBV10-3 combines with J gene TRBJ2-2; the D call in the table, TRBD2, was not verified against the DNA. Germline V gives CDR1 ENHRY, CDR2 SYGVKD. Counting both end residues, the CDR3 totals 22 amino acids. The CDR3 region is CAIDGYTFGSGRRGRNTGELFF.

The genes are TRBV6-5 and TRBJ1-6; 7 bases line up with TRBD1. The length of the CDR3 is 19 residues. CDR1 is MNHEY, CDR2 SVGAGI, per germline. J was trimmed by 0 bases and V by 1 base; bases with no gene match: 9. The CDR3 DNA follows: TGTGCCAGCAGTTACTACTCTGAGGGGGCGAGCTCCTATAATTCACCCCTCCACTTT. This sequence encodes CASSYYSEGASSYNSPLHF.

A note on this clonotype: Because the CDR3's place on the DNA is in doubt, the DNA is left out and the CDR3 is given as listed by TCRdb. This chain joins TRBV24-1 and TRBJ2-2; TRBD1 is the table's D call, not checked against the DNA. The germline CDR1 and CDR2 sequences are KGHDR and SFDVKD. The CDR3 is 18 residues long, counting both termini. This chain's CDR3 is CATLDRVWLHLRFGELFF.

This clonotype was counted many times. The chain carries TRBV5-1 and TRBJ2-7, with 9 bases aligning to TRBD2. The CDR3 is 15 amino acids. CDR1 is SGHRS and CDR2 is YFSETQ in the germline V gene. J was trimmed by 6 bases and V by 0 bases; bases with no gene match: 7. CDR3 amino acids: CASSLVPSGTAEQYF. Here the CDR3 DNA reads TGCGCCAGCAGCTTGGTGCCTAGCGGGACGGCCGAGCAGTACTTC. Full variable domain (remainder filled in from reference TRBV5-1 and TRBJ2-7): KAGVTQTPRYLIKTRGQQVTLSCSPISGHRSVSWYQQTPGQGLQFLFEYFSETQRNKGNFPGRFSGRQFSNSRSEMNVSTLELGDSALYLCASSLVPSGTAEQYFGPGTRLTVT.